Presented here are 28 T cell receptor beta chains from one specimen sequenced in a study of radiation and T cells in renal cell carcinoma. The assay was immunoSEQ multiplex PCR, and TCRdb's table has in-frame clones only and misses some. The table has about 15,000 clones, around 58% seen once. The treatment denotes: treatment-naive control, cytoreductive nephrectomy. Specimen: tumor tissue, collected from a patient whose treatment was nephrectomy without radiotherapy. Source of these receptors: a middle-aged man with renal cell carcinoma.

The chain couples TRBV30 to TRBJ2-2; D remains ambiguous. The CDR3 has 13 amino acids. V gave up 3 bases and J gave up 1 base, with 6 bases separating them. Per germline, CDR1 GTSNPN and CDR2 SVGIG (reference sequence). The CDR3 spells CAWRDGNTGELFF. CDR3 coding DNA: TGTGCCTGGAGGGACGGGAACACCGGGGAGCTGTTTTTT. Full variable domain (remainder filled in from reference TRBV30 and TRBJ2-2): SQTIHQWPATLVQPVGSPLSLECTVEGTSNPNLYWYRQAAGRGLQLLFYSVGIGQISSEVPQNLSASRPQDRQFILSSKKLLLSDSGFYLCAWRDGNTGELFFGEGSRLTVL.

J is TRBJ2-4 and V is TRBV25-1; D not certain. Germline lookup yields CDR1 MGHDK and CDR2 SYGVNS. The CDR3 is 14 residues long. Trimming stripped 6 bases from V and 0 bases from J, with 9 bases between. This CDR3 reads CASSSNSAKNIQYF. The CDR3 coding sequence is TGTGCCAGCAGCTCCAACTCAGCCAAAAACATTCAGTACTTC.

A few counts support this clone. The CDR3, as DNA: TGCGCCAGCAGCCAAGCGGACAGGGGGAACACTGAAGCTTTCTTT. Its translation: CASSQADRGNTEAFF. The V gene is TRBV4-1, the J gene TRBJ1-1; 9 bases fit TRBD1. V lost 1 base to trimming and J lost 1 base; unmatched junction nucleotides: 1. Germline V lookup: CDR1 MGHRA, CDR2 YSYEKL. The CDR3 totals 15 residues.

This chain joins TRBV4-1 and TRBJ1-4; D gene uncertain. The CDR3 contains 14 residues. CDR1 and CDR2 from the germline V gene are MGHRA and YSYEKL. V lost 0 bases to trimming and J lost 0 bases, with 2 bases between them. The CDR3 spells CASSQDATNEKLFF. The CDR3 nucleotides read TGCGCCAGCAGCCAAGATGCAACTAATGAAAAACTGTTTTTT.

The V call is TRBV18, the J call TRBJ2-4; maybe TRBD2 (5 bases). The CDR3 runs 13 residues. V dropped 7 bases and J dropped 2 bases, with 9 bases sitting between them. Germline assignment: CDR1 KGHSH and CDR2 LQKENI. CDR3 loop: CASLEASKNIQYF. The DNA for the CDR3 is TGTGCCAGCTTGGAGGCTTCCAAAAACATTCAGTACTTC.

This clone occurred a few times. The chain links TRBV4-2 to TRBJ2-6; D is uncertain. The CDR3 runs 18 residues. Trimming stripped 0 bases from V and 2 bases from J, with 14 bases between. Per the germline V gene, CDR1 is LGHNA and CDR2 is YNFKEQ. The CDR3 is CASSQDAPGFAGANVLTF. The DNA for the CDR3 is TGTGCCAGCAGCCAAGACGCCCCCGGGTTCGCTGGGGCCAACGTCCTGACTTTC.

The chain has TRBV7-9 and TRBJ1-2; tentatively, D is TRBD1 (5 bases). Trimming left V 4 bases short and J 2 bases short, with 17 bases between. The CDR3 totals 16 residues. Per germline, CDR1 SEHNR and CDR2 FQNEAQ (reference sequence). The CDR3 region is CASSYEGPRGNYGYTF. Here the CDR3 DNA reads TGTGCCAGCAGCTACGAGGGACCTCGGGGGAACTATGGCTACACCTTC.

CDR3 nucleotide sequence: TGTGCCAGCAGCCCGACGACAGGGTTGGAGGGCTACACCTTC. This codes for CASSPTTGLEGYTF. The chain has TRBV9 and TRBJ1-2; TRBD1 aligns across 7 bases. The V gene end was trimmed by 4 bases and the J gene end by 8 bases; junction bases not matched to a gene: 11. The CDR3 is 14 residues long. Germline-derived CDR1 and CDR2 are SGDLS and YYNGEE.

The rearrangement uses TRBV11-2 and TRBJ1-1, with D perhaps TRBD1 (6 bases). Germline V lookup: CDR1 SGHAT, CDR2 FQNNGV. The CDR3 totals 14 residues. Trimming shortened V by 5 bases and J by 2 bases, and 12 bases separated the two germline ends. CDR3 sequence reads: CASSPNRANTEAFF. The CDR3 bases are TGTGCCAGCAGCCCGAACAGGGCTAACACTGAAGCTTTCTTT.

This chain joins TRBV2 and TRBJ2-1; 9 bases match TRBD2. Trimming at V came to 0 bases and at J to 8 bases, leaving 5 bases not matched to a gene. Germline CDR1 and CDR2: SNHLY and FYNNEI. The CDR3 totals 15 residues. CDR3 coding DNA: TGTGCCAGCAGTGAAGCGGCGGGAGGGCCTGATGAGCAGTTCTTC. It yields the protein CASSEAAGGPDEQFF. Full variable domain (remainder filled in from reference TRBV2 and TRBJ2-1): EPEVTQTPSHQVTQMGQEVILRCVPISNHLYFYWYRQILGQKVEFLVSFYNNEISEKSEIFDDQFSVERPDGSNFTLKIRSTKLEDSAMYFCASSEAAGGPDEQFFGPGTRLTVL.

The rearrangement uses TRBV9 and TRBJ2-7; a possible D gene is TRBD2 (5 bases). There are 12 residues in the CDR3. V lost 2 bases and J lost 3, with 6 bases in between. Germline-derived CDR1 and CDR2 are SGDLS and YYNGEE. Here the CDR3 reads CASSVRDYEQYF. In DNA form, the CDR3 reads TGTGCCAGCAGCGTTCGGGACTACGAGCAGTACTTC.

The J gene is TRBJ1-5, the V gene TRBV5-1; D perhaps matches TRBD1 (5 bases). V lost 0 bases, J lost 6 bases, and 16 bases lay in between. The CDR3 covers 16 residues. Germline V gene sequence: CDR1 SGHRS, CDR2 YFSETQ. CDR3 nucleotides: TGCGCCAGCAGCTTGGTCCGGGACTCGGCGTGTCAGCCCCAGCATTTT. Amino acids: CASSLVRDSACQPQHF.

V usage is TRBV5-4 and J usage is TRBJ2-3, with a tentative D call TRBD2 (6 bases). V gave up 4 bases and J gave up 0 bases, with 12 bases separating them. The CDR3 contains 15 residues. Germline-derived CDR1 and CDR2 are SGHNT and YYREEE (reference sequence). The CDR3 here is CASSNRDFSTDTQYF. The CDR3 DNA sequence: TGTGCCAGCAGCAATCGGGACTTCAGCACAGATACGCAGTATTTT.

The rearrangement links TRBV10-3 to TRBJ1-4; D might be TRBD1 (5 bases). Trimming took off 10 bases at V and 8 bases at J, with 14 bases between the two ends. CDR3 size: 12 residues. The germline CDR1 and CDR2 sequences are ENHRY and SYGVKD. The CDR3 sequence is CASTDSWEKLFF. The CDR3 region has the DNA TGTGCCAGCACCGACAGTTGGGAAAAACTGTTTTTT.

There are a few counts of this clone. The genes are TRBV5-4 and TRBJ2-7; D could derive from TRBD1 or TRBD2 (5 bases each). With 0 bases removed from V and 8 bases from J, the gap between germline ends came to 12 bases. CDR3 length: 13 amino acids. The germline gives CDR1 SGHNT, CDR2 YYREEE (reference sequence). The CDR3 is CASSLADGAKQYF. The DNA of the CDR3 is TGTGCCAGCAGCTTGGCAGACGGGGCGAAGCAGTACTTC.

The chain combines TRBV9 with TRBJ2-5; the match to TRBD2 covers 7 bases. The V and J ends lost 1 base and 1 base, in that order; junction bases with no gene match: 7. The CDR3 runs 16 residues. Germline V gives CDR1 SGDLS, CDR2 YYNGEE. The CDR3 region has the DNA TGTGCCAGCAGCGTATCGGCGGGAGTGGCCCAAGAGACCCAGTACTTC. Its translation is CASSVSAGVAQETQYF.

The chain uses TRBV6-1 and TRBJ2-7; no clear D gene. This CDR3 region has 13 residues. CDR1 is MNHNS and CDR2 is SASEGT in the germline V gene. V gave up 6 bases and J gave up 0 bases, with 9 bases separating them. CDR3 sequence reads: CASSLVTSYEQYF. The CDR3 nucleotides are TGTGCCAGCAGCCTAGTTACCTCCTACGAGCAGTACTTC.

With regard to this clone: A single base separates this from a much larger clone, so it may be a read error. Additional DNA sequences in this sample encode the identical CDR3. V usage is TRBV5-1 and J usage is TRBJ1-4; D unresolved. The CDR3 consists of 13 residues. CDR1 is SGHRS, CDR2 YFSETQ, per germline. With 0 bases removed from V and 5 bases from J, the gap between germline ends came to 5 bases. In nucleotides, the CDR3 is TGCGCCAGCAGCTTGGAAGCGAATGAAAAACTGTTTTTT. This codes for CASSLEANEKLFF.

This clone has only a few counts. The gene calls are TRBV7-6 and TRBJ1-5; no clear D. V was trimmed by 1 base and J by 5 bases, leaving 6 bases between them. The V gene's germline CDR1 is SGHVS and CDR2 FNYEAQ. CDR3 length equals 13 residues. CDR3 sequence reads: CASSLEVDQPQHF. The CDR3 DNA follows: TGTGCCAGCAGCTTAGAGGTTGATCAGCCCCAGCATTTT.

This clone has a count of ten or more. The chain uses TRBV6-5 and TRBJ2-3; 8 bases map to TRBD2. The CDR3 totals 16 residues. After removal of 0 bases from V and 2 bases from J, the junction contained 4 bases not matched to a gene. Germline V gene sequence: CDR1 MNHEY, CDR2 SVGAGI. The CDR3 DNA is TGTGCCAGCAGTTACTCCGCTAGCGGGTTCACAGATACGCAGTATTTT. It specifies CASSYSASGFTDTQYF.

This clone was counted a few times. V and J are TRBV28 and TRBJ1-1; 7 nucleotides line up with TRBD1. V gave up 7 bases and J gave up 8 bases; unmatched junction bases: 10. CDR3 length: 13 residues. Looked up from germline, CDR1 is MDHEN and CDR2 is SYDVKM. CDR3 sequence reads: CASKQGDKKEAFF. In DNA form, the CDR3 reads TGTGCCAGCAAGCAGGGGGATAAGAAGGAAGCTTTCTTT.

The chain is built from TRBV19 and TRBJ2-5, with TRBD2 identical over 11 bases. Germline V lookup: CDR1 LNHDA, CDR2 SQIVND (reference sequence). The CDR3 is 18 residues long. The ends lost 5 bases at V and 5 bases at J; junction bases unmatched: 16. The CDR3 loop reads CASSQNWGTSGSSETQYF. In DNA, the CDR3 is TGTGCCAGTAGTCAAAACTGGGGTACTAGCGGGAGTTCGGAGACCCAGTACTTC.

This chain connects TRBV5-1 to TRBJ2-7, with D maybe TRBD1 (6 bases). This CDR3 region has 14 residues. From germline, CDR1 is SGHRS and CDR2 YFSETQ. Deletions cut 4 bases from V and 2 bases from J, with 13 bases between. Here the CDR3 reads CASSQPGHPYEQYF. DNA for the CDR3: TGCGCCAGCAGCCAGCCGGGACATCCCTACGAGCAGTACTTC.

This clone was detected only once. J is TRBJ2-5 and V is TRBV5-5, with 10 bases aligning to TRBD1. Germline loops: CDR1 SGHKS, CDR2 YYEKEE (reference sequence). The CDR3 has 15 amino acids. The J segment lost 2 bases and the V segment lost 4 bases, leaving 5 bases of the junction unmatched. The CDR3 sequence is CASSRRTGGQETQYF. As DNA, the CDR3 is TGTGCCAGCAGCCGACGGACAGGGGGACAAGAGACCCAGTACTTC.

The rearrangement uses TRBV7-8 and TRBJ1-2, with D maybe TRBD1 (6 bases). V lost 1 base and J 7 bases, leaving 13 bases between the germline ends. This CDR3 is built from 14 residues. Germline assignment: CDR1 SGHVS and CDR2 FQNEAQ. Written as DNA, the CDR3 is TGTGCCAGCAGCTTAGGGGGGGCTGTCCGTGGCTACACCTTC. It is translated as CASSLGGAVRGYTF.

This clone has a count of ten or more. This chain joins TRBV29-1 and TRBJ1-1; D unresolved. Looked up from germline, CDR1 is SQVTM and CDR2 is ANQGSEA. V was clipped by 8 bases and J by 4 bases, with 14 bases between them. The CDR3 consists of 12 residues. As DNA, the CDR3 is TGCAGCTGCCGGTGGGCTGGCACTGAAGCTTTCTTT. Residues: CSCRWAGTEAFF.

V gene TRBV19 combines with J gene TRBJ2-7; D assignment may be TRBD1 or TRBD2 (5 bases each). Trimming left V 5 bases short and J 5 bases short, with 22 bases between. The CDR3 runs 16 residues. From germline, CDR1 is LNHDA and CDR2 SQIVND (reference sequence). The CDR3 reads CASSWAGSFKRDEQYF. The CDR3 DNA follows: TGTGCCAGTAGTTGGGCAGGGAGTTTTAAAAGGGACGAGCAGTACTTC. Full variable domain (remainder filled in from reference TRBV19 and TRBJ2-7): DGGITQSPKYLFRKEGQNVTLSCEQNLNHDAMYWYRQDPGQGLRLIYYSQIVNDFQKGDIAEGYSVSREKKESFPLTVTSAQKNPTAFYLCASSWAGSFKRDEQYFGPGTRLTVT.

The chain combines TRBV30 with TRBJ2-7; 10 nucleotides align to TRBD1. V shed 3 bases and J 2 bases; nucleotides not matched to a gene: 10. CDR1 is GTSNPN and CDR2 is SVGIG in the germline V gene (reference sequence). The length of the CDR3 is 16 residues. Here the CDR3 DNA reads TGTGCCTGGAGCGGGACAGGGGATGATCACACCTACGAGCAGTACTTC. It encodes CAWSGTGDDHTYEQYF.